The next 32 T cell receptor beta chains were all read from a single sample in a study of CD8 T cells in Susac syndrome. Random-hexamer reverse transcription was applied to about 0.45 to 1 ug RNA. Each CDR3 protein is one row after TCRdb ran MiXCR on the immunoSEQ multiplex PCR reads. Of about 140,000 distinct CDR3 sequences in the sample, just under 95% were seen once. Material: CD4+ T cells from PBMCs. These receptors were taken from a human donor with Susac syndrome.

This clonotype is a singleton in its sample. The V and J genes are TRBV20-1 and TRBJ2-1; 11 bases line up with TRBD2. This CDR3 is built from 19 residues. With 6 bases clipped from V and 10 bases from J, the junction kept 26 bases outside the gene matches. Looked up from germline, CDR1 is DFQATT and CDR2 is SNEGSKA (reference sequence). The CDR3 here is CSAEGWVWVSGGASHEQFF. The CDR3 nucleotides read TGCAGTGCGGAGGGTTGGGTTTGGGTTAGCGGGGGGGCTTCCCACGAGCAGTTCTTC.

The chain carries TRBV2 and TRBJ2-5; weak D call: TRBD1 (6 bases). Germline CDR1 is SNHLY and CDR2 is FYNNEI. This CDR3 is built from 13 residues. V lost 5 bases to trimming and J lost 5 bases, with 12 bases between them. Here the CDR3 reads CASSKARGETQYF. The CDR3 region has the DNA TGTGCCAGCAGTAAGGCTAGGGGGGAGACCCAGTACTTC.

The chain combines TRBV30 with TRBJ1-2; 7 bases are a match to TRBD1. V was pared by 3 bases and J by 2 bases, with 15 bases of the junction left unmatched. CDR1 and CDR2 (germline): GTSNPN, SVGIG (reference sequence). The CDR3 is 17 residues long. The CDR3 reads CAWRGGPGTGANYGYTF. The CDR3, as DNA: TGTGCCTGGAGGGGTGGTCCCGGTACAGGGGCAAACTATGGCTACACCTTC. The full variable domain, completed using reference TRBV30 and TRBJ1-2, is SQTIHQWPATLVQPVGSPLSLECTVEGTSNPNLYWYRQAAGRGLQLLFYSVGIGQISSEVPQNLSASRPQDRQFILSSKKLLLSDSGFYLCAWRGGPGTGANYGYTFGSGTRLTVV.

The rearrangement uses TRBV12-3 or TRBV12-4 and TRBJ1-2; D is unclear. V dropped 3 bases and J dropped 0 bases, with 14 bases sitting between them. CDR3 length equals 16 residues. CDR3 region: CASSFLPGRTNYGYTF. The CDR3 DNA follows: TGTGCCAGCAGTTTCCTCCCCGGAAGAACTAACTATGGCTACACCTTC.

This clonotype was recorded once. This chain uses TRBV20-1 with TRBJ1-5; 10 bases match TRBD1. The germline V gene has CDR1 DFQATT and CDR2 SNEGSKA (reference sequence). The CDR3 loop spans 12 amino acids. In DNA form, the CDR3 reads TGCAGCACCGGGACAGGGGATCAGCCCCAGCATTTT. Protein product: CSTGTGDQPQHF.

This clonotype is a singleton in its sample. CDR3 in amino acids: CSALGLAGVQETQYF. The CDR3 nucleotides are TGCAGTGCTTTGGGACTAGCGGGGGTTCAAGAGACCCAGTACTTC. V gene TRBV20-1 combines with J gene TRBJ2-5, with 14 positions matching TRBD2. J was trimmed by 2 bases and V by 5 bases; bases with no gene match: 4. The V gene's germline CDR1 is DFQATT and CDR2 SNEGSKA (reference sequence). This CDR3 spans 15 amino acids.

As regards this clonotype: An end of the junction differs from the germline gene, which may be a read error. The V and J genes are TRBV29-1 and TRBJ2-2, with a possible D match to TRBD1 (6 bases). The CDR3 has 14 residues. CDR1 and CDR2 (germline): SQVTM, ANQGSEA. The CDR3 nucleotides read TGCAGCGTTAGGTTCCAGGGGAACGCCGGGGAGCTGTTTTTT. Protein: CSVRFQGNAGELFF.

The genes are TRBV5-1 and TRBJ2-7; D may match TRBD1 or TRBD2 (5 bases each). The germline V gene has CDR1 SGHRS and CDR2 YFSETQ. This CDR3 is built from 15 residues. The ends were cut back, 2 bases at V and 2 bases at J, with 14 bases in the middle. The chain's CDR3 is CASSLARDRTYEQYF. The DNA for the CDR3 is TGCGCCAGCAGCTTAGCCCGGGACCGAACCTACGAGCAGTACTTC. The whole variable domain, remainder taken from reference TRBV5-1 and TRBJ2-7, is KAGVTQTPRYLIKTRGQQVTLSCSPISGHRSVSWYQQTPGQGLQFLFEYFSETQRNKGNFPGRFSGRQFSNSRSEMNVSTLELGDSALYLCASSLARDRTYEQYFGPGTRLTVT.

The chain joins TRBV5-4 to TRBJ2-1; D might be TRBD1 (6 bases). The CDR3 spans 13 residues. CDR1 SGHNT and CDR2 YYREEE come from the germline V gene (reference sequence). V was shortened by 4 bases and J by 6 bases, with 11 bases between the two germline ends. The CDR3 is CASSLRTVNEQFF. The CDR3 DNA reads as TGTGCCAGCAGCCTAAGGACAGTCAATGAGCAGTTCTTC.

The chain is built from TRBV29-1 and TRBJ2-5; D uncertain. Trimming took off 5 bases at V and 1 base at J, with 11 bases between the two ends. This CDR3 is 13 amino acids long. Looked up from germline, CDR1 is SQVTM and CDR2 is ANQGSEA. The CDR3 DNA sequence: TGCAGCGTTCCCCTGCCGGTCCAAGAGACCCAGTACTTC. It encodes CSVPLPVQETQYF.

This rearrangement joins TRBV27 to TRBJ2-7; a weak D match, TRBD1 (6 bases). Germline values: CDR1 MNHEY, CDR2 SMNVEV (reference sequence). The CDR3 spans 16 residues. Trimming pared 5 bases from V and 3 bases from J, leaving 20 bases between. The CDR3 DNA is TGTGCCAGCAGTCCGAAACCCTCAGGGGCTGGCTACGAGCAGTACTTC. It specifies CASSPKPSGAGYEQYF.

The chain couples TRBV6-5 to TRBJ2-4; TRBD2 might be the D (5 bases). The CDR3 contains 15 residues. Deletions cut 4 bases from V and 1 base from J, with 11 bases between. CDR1 and CDR2 (germline): MNHEY, SVGAGI. CDR3 protein: CASSSGVRAKNIQYF. The CDR3 coding sequence is TGTGCCAGCAGTTCCGGGGTTCGGGCCAAAAACATTCAGTACTTC.

The CDR3 DNA sequence: TGCAGTGCTGCTGCGGAAGTAGCCAAAAACATTCAGTACTTC. Translation gives CSAAAEVAKNIQYF. This chain links TRBV20-1 with TRBJ2-4; D not certain. With 5 bases removed from V and 0 bases from J, the gap between germline ends came to 11 bases. CDR3 length: 14 residues. CDR1 is DFQATT and CDR2 is SNEGSKA in the germline V gene (reference sequence).

The gene calls are TRBV4-2 and TRBJ1-2, with D perhaps TRBD1 (5 bases). The V and J ends lost 1 base and 8 bases respectively, with 17 bases between them. The germline CDR1 and CDR2 sequences are LGHNA and YNFKEQ. This CDR3 has 15 residues. CDR3 protein: CASSQVLGALWGYTF. The CDR3 nucleotides read TGTGCCAGCAGCCAAGTACTAGGGGCGCTGTGGGGCTACACCTTC.

The chain is built from TRBV5-4 and TRBJ1-2; TRBD1 matches 7 bases. Germline V gives CDR1 SGHNT, CDR2 YYREEE (reference sequence). The V gene end was trimmed by 6 bases and the J gene end by 8 bases; junction bases not matched to a gene: 13. The CDR3 spans 14 residues. CDR3 bases: TGTGCCAGCACCACCGGGACAGAAATCGGAGGCTACACCTTC. Its protein is CASTTGTEIGGYTF.

The gene calls are TRBV5-1 and TRBJ2-1; 10 bases line up with TRBD2. The V gene's germline CDR1 is SGHRS and CDR2 YFSETQ. V lost 4 bases, J lost 7 bases, and 11 bases stayed unmatched. The length of the CDR3 is 16 residues. CDR3 sequence: CASSPTTAGGPNEQFF. For the CDR3, the DNA is TGCGCCAGCAGCCCCACGACAGCGGGGGGGCCAAATGAGCAGTTCTTC.

In DNA, the CDR3 is TGTGCCTGGAGTCGGACTACCGCCTACGAGCAGTACTTC. It specifies CAWSRTTAYEQYF. The chain uses TRBV30 and TRBJ2-7, with D tentatively TRBD2 (6 bases). This CDR3 comprises 13 residues. The V end lost 2 bases, the J end lost 2 bases, and 10 bases lay between the germline ends. Germline assignment: CDR1 GTSNPN and CDR2 SVGIG (reference sequence).

The chain couples TRBV30 to TRBJ1-2; D gene ambiguous. V dropped 4 bases and J dropped 4 bases, with 7 bases sitting between them. The CDR3 has 11 amino acids. Germline V CDR1 and CDR2: GTSNPN, SVGIG (reference sequence). CDR3 residues: CAWNRLYGYTF. Here the CDR3 DNA reads TGTGCCTGGAACAGACTCTATGGCTACACCTTC.

The rearrangement uses TRBV9 and TRBJ2-3; 8 bases map to TRBD1. The J segment lost 4 bases and the V segment lost 3 bases, leaving 10 bases of the junction unmatched. In germline, CDR1 is SGDLS, CDR2 YYNGEE. This CDR3 region has 16 residues. The CDR3 sequence: CASSERTGSNADTQYF. The CDR3 bases are TGTGCCAGCAGCGAGCGGACAGGGAGTAACGCAGATACGCAGTATTTT.

The chain joins TRBV4-1 to TRBJ1-2; no definite D call. V lost 1 base to trimming and J lost 3 bases, with 9 bases between them. Germline V gene sequence: CDR1 MGHRA, CDR2 YSYEKL. The CDR3 totals 14 residues. In nucleotides, the CDR3 is TGCGCCAGCAGCCAAGTGGGCAAGGACTATGGCTACACCTTC. Encoded protein: CASSQVGKDYGYTF.

This chain joins TRBV30 and TRBJ2-1; a possible D gene is TRBD2 (6 bases). Germline CDR1 is GTSNPN and CDR2 is SVGIG (reference sequence). V gave up 3 bases and J gave up 10 bases, with 16 bases separating them. The CDR3 sequence is 13 residues long. The CDR3 loop is CAWSRDSLVEQFF. CDR3 in DNA: TGTGCCTGGAGCCGGGACTCCTTGGTCGAGCAGTTCTTC. Based on the CDR3 plus reference TRBV30 and TRBJ2-1, the full variable domain is SQTIHQWPATLVQPVGSPLSLECTVEGTSNPNLYWYRQAAGRGLQLLFYSVGIGQISSEVPQNLSASRPQDRQFILSSKKLLLSDSGFYLCAWSRDSLVEQFFGPGTRLTVL.

The chain couples TRBV4-1 to TRBJ1-1; tentative D call: TRBD1 (5 bases). The CDR3 sequence is 16 residues long. Germline V lookup: CDR1 MGHRA, CDR2 YSYEKL. The germline V and J ends were trimmed by 0 bases and 6 bases, with 17 bases remaining between them. The DNA for the CDR3 is TGCGCCAGCAGCCAAGATAGTGCGGGGCAGTGGGCTGAAGCTTTCTTT. Amino acid sequence: CASSQDSAGQWAEAFF.

The chain recombines TRBV4-2 with TRBJ2-3; D remains ambiguous. Germline CDR1 reads LGHNA; CDR2 reads YNFKEQ. Deletions cut 1 base from V and 5 bases from J, with 7 bases between. The CDR3 runs to 13 residues. The CDR3 nucleotides read TGTGCCAGCAGCCAAGTCCTTGAAGATACGCAGTATTTT. This translates into CASSQVLEDTQYF.

This rearrangement joins TRBV20-1 to TRBJ1-5, with TRBD1 as a possible D gene (5 bases). Trimming took off 3 bases at V and 0 bases at J, with 12 bases between the two ends. Germline CDR1 and CDR2: DFQATT and SNEGSKA (reference sequence). The CDR3 consists of 15 residues. CDR3 bases: TGCAGTGCTAGTGTCTCGACAGCTAGCAATCAGCCCCAGCATTTT. Encoded protein: CSASVSTASNQPQHF.

This chain links TRBV5-6 with TRBJ2-5; 8 nucleotides align to TRBD1. Germline CDR1 reads SGHDT; CDR2 reads YYEEEE. The CDR3 is 16 residues long. J lost 5 bases, V lost 3 bases, and 12 bases had no gene match. CDR3 nucleotides: TGTGCCAGCAGCTGGGAAGGAGGGGACAGGAGGGAGACCCAGTACTTC. Translating it yields CASSWEGGDRRETQYF.

This rearrangement joins TRBV25-1 to TRBJ1-2; 11 bases are a match to TRBD1. The CDR3 contains 16 residues. Germline V CDR1 and CDR2: MGHDK, SYGVNS. V lost 6 bases and J lost 3; bases outside the gene matches: 9. As DNA, the CDR3 is TGTGCCAGCAGCCCTAGGACAGGGGGCATTTACTATGGCTACACCTTC. Translation: CASSPRTGGIYYGYTF.

The V call is TRBV29-1, the J call TRBJ2-5; 7 bases are a match to TRBD2. Germline loops: CDR1 SQVTM, CDR2 ANQGSEA. V gave up 0 bases and J gave up 0 bases; unmatched junction bases: 10. This CDR3 is built from 17 residues. The CDR3, as DNA: TGCAGCGTTGAAGATCCTTTGCCTAGCGGAGACCAAGAGACCCAGTACTTC. Protein product: CSVEDPLPSGDQETQYF.

The rearrangement uses TRBV10-3 and TRBJ2-5; 9 bases are a match to TRBD2. The length of the CDR3 is 16 residues. V lost 0 bases, J lost 1 base, and 3 bases stayed unmatched. The germline V gene encodes CDR1 ENHRY and CDR2 SYGVKD. The DNA for the CDR3 is TGTGCCATCAGTGAGTCCCGCGGGAGGGCCCAAGAGACCCAGTACTTC. Its protein is CAISESRGRAQETQYF.

The V gene is TRBV30, the J gene TRBJ1-3, with 7 positions matching TRBD1. CDR1 and CDR2 (germline): GTSNPN, SVGIG (reference sequence). Germline trimming cut 3 bases from V and 4 bases from J; bases unmatched to any gene: 3. This CDR3 comprises 13 residues. The CDR3 here is CAWRTDRGNTIYF. The CDR3 DNA reads TGTGCCTGGAGGACGGACAGGGGAAACACCATATATTTT. Drawing the rest from reference TRBV30 and TRBJ1-3, the complete variable domain is SQTIHQWPATLVQPVGSPLSLECTVEGTSNPNLYWYRQAAGRGLQLLFYSVGIGQISSEVPQNLSASRPQDRQFILSSKKLLLSDSGFYLCAWRTDRGNTIYFGEGSWLTVV.

This sequence joins TRBV2 and TRBJ2-1; D is unresolved. Per germline, CDR1 SNHLY and CDR2 FYNNEI. Trimming took off 3 bases at V and 4 bases at J, with 10 bases between the two ends. There are 14 residues in the CDR3. The CDR3 DNA reads as TGTGCCAGCAGTGACAGAACGATTTACAATGAGCAGTTCTTC. The encoded protein is CASSDRTIYNEQFF.

This clonotype occurred once. The chain carries TRBV20-1 and TRBJ1-5; a possible D gene is TRBD1 (6 bases). V was trimmed by 7 bases and J by 4 bases, leaving 14 bases between them. Germline V lookup: CDR1 DFQATT, CDR2 SNEGSKA (reference sequence). The CDR3 covers 13 residues. The CDR3 loop is CSVPGQPNQPQHF. The CDR3 nucleotides are TGCAGTGTCCCGGGACAACCGAATCAGCCCCAGCATTTT.

The chain links TRBV27 to TRBJ1-6; a weak D match, TRBD1 (5 bases). The germline CDR1 and CDR2 sequences are MNHEY and SMNVEV (reference sequence). Trimming shortened V by 2 bases and J by 2 bases, and 10 bases separated the two germline ends. The CDR3 is made up of 16 amino acids. CDR3 coding DNA: TGTGCCAGCAGTTTAAGTTGGGGCGCCTATAATTCACCCCTCCACTTT. As protein: CASSLSWGAYNSPLHF.